The T cell receptor (beta chain) under discussion was sequenced for a study of CD8 T cells in ankylosing spondylitis. Notes on the study in general: From matched ankylosing spondylitis synovial fluid, disease-linked clones were reportedly recovered at significantly enriched levels. What appeared characteristic of ankylosing spondylitis blood was a TCR beta motif of seven to nine highly homologous variants.

A remark on this clonotype: Its specificity is not known.

The germline CDR1 and CDR2 sequences are SGHRS and YFSETQ. V shed 4 bases, J shed 7 bases, and the junction held 7 bases outside the gene matches. The CDR3 runs 15 residues. Quantitative molecular-barcoded 5'-RACE generated the TCR beta libraries. MiXCR, run by TCRdb on the 5' RACE reads, gives a single entry per CDR3 protein. This table holds about 250,000 distinct CDR3 sequences, roughly a third found once. Source material: blood, either unsorted or a sorted T cell fraction (not recorded which). The TCR originated in a male donor with ankylosing spondylitis or in good health (not recorded which). The chain couples TRBV5-1 to TRBJ2-2, with TRBD1 matching 10 bases. CDR3 coding DNA: TGCGCCAGCAGCCTCTGGACAGGGGGACACGGGGAGCTGTTTTTT. Translated, it gives CASSLWTGGHGELFF.